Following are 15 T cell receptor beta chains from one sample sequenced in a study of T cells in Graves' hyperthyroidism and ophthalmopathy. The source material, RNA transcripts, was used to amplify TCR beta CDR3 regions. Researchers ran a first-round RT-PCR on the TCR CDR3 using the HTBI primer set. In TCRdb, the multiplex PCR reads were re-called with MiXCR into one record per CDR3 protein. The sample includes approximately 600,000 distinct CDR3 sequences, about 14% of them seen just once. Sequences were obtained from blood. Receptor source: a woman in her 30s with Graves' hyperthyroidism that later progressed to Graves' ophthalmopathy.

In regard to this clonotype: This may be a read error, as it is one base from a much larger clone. CDR3 sequence (DNA): TGCAGTTCACACCTAGCGGCACTAGGATCAGATACGCAGTATTTT. This codes for CSSHLAALGSDTQYF. The V gene is TRBV20-1, the J gene TRBJ2-3; 7 nucleotides agree with TRBD2. This CDR3 has 15 amino acids. The V gene end was trimmed by 8 bases and the J gene end by 4 bases; junction bases not matched to a gene: 15. Germline values: CDR1 DFQATT, CDR2 SNEGSKA (reference sequence).

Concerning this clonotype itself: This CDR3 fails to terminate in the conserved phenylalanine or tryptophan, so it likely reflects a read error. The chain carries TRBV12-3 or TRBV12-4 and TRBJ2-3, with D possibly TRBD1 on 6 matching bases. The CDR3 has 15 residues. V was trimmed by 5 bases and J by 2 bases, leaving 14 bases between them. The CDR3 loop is CASSQTRTATDTQYS. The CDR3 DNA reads TGTGCCAGCAGTCAGACCCGGACAGCCACAGATACGCAGTATTCT.

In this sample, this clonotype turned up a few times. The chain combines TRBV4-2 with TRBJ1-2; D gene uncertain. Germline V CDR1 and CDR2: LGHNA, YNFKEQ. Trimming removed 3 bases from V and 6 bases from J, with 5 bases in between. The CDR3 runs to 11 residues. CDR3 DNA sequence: TGTGCCAGCAGCCAGCGGGATGGCTACACCTTC. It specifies CASSQRDGYTF.

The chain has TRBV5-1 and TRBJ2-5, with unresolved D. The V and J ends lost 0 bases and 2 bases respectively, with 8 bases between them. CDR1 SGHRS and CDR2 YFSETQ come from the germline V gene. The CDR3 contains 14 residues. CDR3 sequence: CASSLGPSQETQYF. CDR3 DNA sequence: TGCGCCAGCAGCTTGGGCCCGAGTCAAGAGACCCAGTACTTC.

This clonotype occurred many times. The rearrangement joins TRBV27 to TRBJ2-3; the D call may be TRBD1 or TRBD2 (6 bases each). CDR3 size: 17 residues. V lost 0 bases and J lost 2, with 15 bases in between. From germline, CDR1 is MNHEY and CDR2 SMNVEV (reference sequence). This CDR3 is CASSLSGGPLATDTQYF. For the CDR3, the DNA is TGTGCCAGCAGTTTATCTGGGGGGCCCCTTGCCACAGATACGCAGTATTTT.

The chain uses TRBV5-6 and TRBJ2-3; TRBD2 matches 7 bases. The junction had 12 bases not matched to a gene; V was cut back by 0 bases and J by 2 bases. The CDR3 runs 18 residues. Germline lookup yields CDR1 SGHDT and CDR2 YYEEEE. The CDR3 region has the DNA TGTGCCAGCAGCTTGGCCGAGGGAGCGGGGTGGCTCACAGATACGCAGTATTTT. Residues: CASSLAEGAGWLTDTQYF.

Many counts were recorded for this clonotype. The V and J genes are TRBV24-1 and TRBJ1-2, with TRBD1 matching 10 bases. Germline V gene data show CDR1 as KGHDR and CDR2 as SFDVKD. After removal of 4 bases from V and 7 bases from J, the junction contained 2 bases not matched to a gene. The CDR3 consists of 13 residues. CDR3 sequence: CATSDRDRGGYTF. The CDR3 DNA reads TGTGCCACCAGTGACAGGGACAGGGGTGGCTACACCTTC.

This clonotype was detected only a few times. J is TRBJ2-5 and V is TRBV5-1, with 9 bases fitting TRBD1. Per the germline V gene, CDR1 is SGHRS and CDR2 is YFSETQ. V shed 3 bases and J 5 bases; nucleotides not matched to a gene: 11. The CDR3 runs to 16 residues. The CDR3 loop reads CASSSTITGGPETQYF. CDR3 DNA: TGCGCCAGCAGCTCGACCATTACAGGGGGCCCGGAGACCCAGTACTTC.

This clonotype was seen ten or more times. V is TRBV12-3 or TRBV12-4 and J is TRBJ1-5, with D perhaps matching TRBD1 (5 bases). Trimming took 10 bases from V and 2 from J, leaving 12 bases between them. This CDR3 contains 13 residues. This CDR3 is CATARGGNQPQHF. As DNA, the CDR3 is TGTGCCACCGCGCGGGGGGGCAATCAGCCCCAGCATTTT.

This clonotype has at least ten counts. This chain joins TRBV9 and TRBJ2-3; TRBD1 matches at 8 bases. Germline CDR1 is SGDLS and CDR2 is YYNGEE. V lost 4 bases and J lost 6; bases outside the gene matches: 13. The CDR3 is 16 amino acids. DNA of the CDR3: TGTGCCAGCAGCCCCCGGAGGACAGGGTTGGCGGATACGCAGTATTTT. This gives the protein CASSPRRTGLADTQYF.

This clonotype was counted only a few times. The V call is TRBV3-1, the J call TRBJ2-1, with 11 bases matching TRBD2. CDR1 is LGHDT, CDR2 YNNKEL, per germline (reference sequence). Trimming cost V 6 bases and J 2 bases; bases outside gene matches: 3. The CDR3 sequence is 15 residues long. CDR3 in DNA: TGTGCCAGCAGTCTTAGCGGGAGGGCCTACAATGAGCAGTTCTTC. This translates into CASSLSGRAYNEQFF.

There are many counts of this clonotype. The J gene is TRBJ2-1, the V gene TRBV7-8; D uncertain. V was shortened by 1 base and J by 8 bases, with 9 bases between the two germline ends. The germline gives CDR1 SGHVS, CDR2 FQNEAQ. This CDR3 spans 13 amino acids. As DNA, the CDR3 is TGTGCCAGCAGCTTAGGGTATAGAGATGAGCAGTTCTTC. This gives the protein CASSLGYRDEQFF.

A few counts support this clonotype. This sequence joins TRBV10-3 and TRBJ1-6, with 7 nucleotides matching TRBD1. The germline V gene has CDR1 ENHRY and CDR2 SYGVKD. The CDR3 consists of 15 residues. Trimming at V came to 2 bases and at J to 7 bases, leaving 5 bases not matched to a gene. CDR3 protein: CAISERDSSNSPLHF. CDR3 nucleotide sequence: TGTGCCATCAGTGAGAGGGACAGTTCAAATTCACCCCTCCACTTT.

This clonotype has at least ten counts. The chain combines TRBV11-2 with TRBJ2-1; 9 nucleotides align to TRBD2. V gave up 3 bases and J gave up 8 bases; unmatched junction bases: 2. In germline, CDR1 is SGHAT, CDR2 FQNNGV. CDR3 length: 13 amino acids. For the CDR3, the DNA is TGTGCCAGCAGCTTTAGCGGGAGCTATGAGCAGTTCTTC. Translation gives CASSFSGSYEQFF.

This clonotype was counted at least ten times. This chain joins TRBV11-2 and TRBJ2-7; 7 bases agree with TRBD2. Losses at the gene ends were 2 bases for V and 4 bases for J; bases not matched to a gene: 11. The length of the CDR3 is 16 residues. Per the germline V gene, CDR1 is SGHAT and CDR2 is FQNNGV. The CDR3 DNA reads TGTGCCAGCAGCTTAAACCCTTTGACGGGGGGTTACGAGCAGTACTTC. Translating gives CASSLNPLTGGYEQYF.